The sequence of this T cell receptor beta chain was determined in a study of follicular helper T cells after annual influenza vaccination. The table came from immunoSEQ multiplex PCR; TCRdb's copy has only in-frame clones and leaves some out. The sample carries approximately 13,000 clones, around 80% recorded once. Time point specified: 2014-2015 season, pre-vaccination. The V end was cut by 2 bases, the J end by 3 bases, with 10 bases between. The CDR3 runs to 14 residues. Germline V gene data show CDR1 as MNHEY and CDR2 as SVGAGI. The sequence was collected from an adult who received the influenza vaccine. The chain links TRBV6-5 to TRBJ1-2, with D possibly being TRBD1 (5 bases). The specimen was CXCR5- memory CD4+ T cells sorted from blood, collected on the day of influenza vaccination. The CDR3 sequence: CASSYRRGHYGYTF. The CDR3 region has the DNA TGTGCCAGCAGTTACAGAAGGGGACACTATGGCTACACCTTC.